These T cell receptor beta chains were read from a single sample in a study of long-term antiretroviral therapy in people with HIV. The protocol was immunoSEQ multiplex PCR, while the TCRdb copy is restricted to in-frame clones and leaves out a portion. The table has 30,000 or so clones, approximately 93% seen once. Specimen: unsorted PBMCs, collected almost 6.7 years after starting antiretroviral therapy. Source of these receptors: a woman between 40 and 50 years old with HIV. Both conserved end residues are part of each CDR3. The order of the fields is V gene, clone size, J gene, D gene, CDR3 DNA, CDR3 protein. D genes are given only for firm matches. Where a row states a size, it is once, few, many or the class of an expanded clone; other rows omit it.

TRBV30	-	TRBJ2-1	TRBD2	TGTGCCTGGAGTCATAGCGGGGGGGCCAATGAGCAGTTCTTC	CAWSHSGGANEQFF
TRBV11-3	-	TRBJ1-1	TRBD1	TGTGCCAGCAGCCGGCGGACAGGGTTAGAAGCTTTCTTT	CASSRRTGLEAFF
TRBV19	-	TRBJ1-1	-	TGTGCCAGTAGTATAGATAGTGGGATCGGAGCAACTGAAGCTTTCTTT	CASSIDSGIGATEAFF
TRBV4-3	once	TRBJ2-7	TRBD1	TGCGCCAGCAGCCAAGCACAGGGGCCCTACGAGCAGTACTTC	CASSQAQGPYEQYF
TRBV10-3	-	TRBJ2-3	-	TGTGCCATCAGATTTCGGGAGACAGATACGCAGTATTTT	CAIRFRETDTQYF
TRBV29-1	-	TRBJ1-4	-	TGCAGCGTCCGAGCGGACAGCTCTAATGAAAAACTGTTTTTT	CSVRADSSNEKLFF
TRBV25-1	-	TRBJ1-2	TRBD1	TGTGCCAGCAGTCGACAGGGGATGTCCTATGGCTACACCTTC	CASSRQGMSYGYTF
TRBV6-5	-	TRBJ2-7	-	TGTGCCAGCAGTTACTCGATATTACCCTACGAGCAGTACTTC	CASSYSILPYEQYF
TRBV19	once	TRBJ1-1	TRBD1	TGTGCCAGTAGTATAGGCACAGGGAGGGGGCTAATGAACACTGAAGCTTTCTTT	CASSIGTGRGLMNTEAFF
TRBV6-6	-	TRBJ1-6	TRBD1	TGTGCCTGCCGGGACAGGGGGTCCTATAATTCACCCCTCCACTTT	CACRDRGSYNSPLHF
TRBV15	-	TRBJ2-3	TRBD1	TGTGCCACCGAACCGGGACAGGAAGAGACAGATACGCAGTATTTT	CATEPGQEETDTQYF
TRBV5-1	-	TRBJ1-1	-	TGCGCCAGCAGCTTGGTTCAGTCTAACACTGAAGCTTTCTTT	CASSLVQSNTEAFF
TRBV10-1	-	TRBJ2-7	-	TGCGCCAGCAGCGAGGACGGAGGCAACTCCTACGAGCAGTACTTC	CASSEDGGNSYEQYF
TRBV9	-	TRBJ2-2	-	TGTGCCAGCAGCACGACAGGTCTGAACACCGGGGAGCTGTTTTTT	CASSTTGLNTGELFF
TRBV4-3	-	TRBJ2-1	TRBD2	TGCGCCAGCAGCCAAGCTTCGCGGGGGATCTTTAATGAGCAGTTCTTC	CASSQASRGIFNEQFF
TRBV30	-	TRBJ1-3	-	TGTGCCTGGAGTTCAAGGGGTCTCGGAAACACCATATATTTT	CAWSSRGLGNTIYF
TRBV7-8	-	TRBJ1-2	TRBD1	TGTGCCAGCAGCTTAGCGGGTGTGGGACAGTCCTATGGCTACACCTTC	CASSLAGVGQSYGYTF
TRBV25-1	-	TRBJ1-6	-	TGTGCCAGCAGTGAAACAGGGAATTCACCCCTCCACTTT	CASSETGNSPLHF
TRBV5-1	-	TRBJ2-1	TRBD2	TGCGCCAGCAGCCTAAACGGACTAGCGGGGGGCAATGAGCAGTTCTTC	CASSLNGLAGGNEQFF
TRBV4-2	once	TRBJ2-7	TRBD2	TGTGCCAGCAGCCAAGATACATCCGGGCTAGCGGATTCCTACGAGCAGTACTTC	CASSQDTSGLADSYEQYF
TRBV5-6	-	TRBJ2-7	-	TGTGCCAGCAGCTCTGTGATTAGCTCCTACGAGCAGTACTTC	CASSSVISSYEQYF
TRBV4-1	-	TRBJ2-1	-	TGCGCCAGCAGCCAAGATTGGATGACGGGCTCGGTCGATGAGCAGTTCTTC	CASSQDWMTGSVDEQFF
TRBV29-1	-	TRBJ1-2	-	TGCAGCGTTGAAGCTCCGGTCGGAAACAGGAGTTGGTATGGCTACACCTTC	CSVEAPVGNRSWYGYTF
TRBV2	once	TRBJ2-2	-	TGTGCCAGCAAAGGGACGGCACCCACCGGGGAGCTGTTTTTT	CASKGTAPTGELFF
TRBV6-6	-	TRBJ1-4	-	TGTGCCAGCAGTTACGAGGGGCGGACTAATGAAAAACTGTTTTTT	CASSYEGRTNEKLFF
TRBV19	once	TRBJ1-1	-	TGTGCCAGTAGTATAGATCTCGGGCCAAACCCAGCTTTCTTT	CASSIDLGPNPAFF
TRBV4-1	-	TRBJ1-2	TRBD1	TGCGCCAGCAGCCAGAATTTGGGACAGGCCCTCTATGGCTACACCTTC	CASSQNLGQALYGYTF